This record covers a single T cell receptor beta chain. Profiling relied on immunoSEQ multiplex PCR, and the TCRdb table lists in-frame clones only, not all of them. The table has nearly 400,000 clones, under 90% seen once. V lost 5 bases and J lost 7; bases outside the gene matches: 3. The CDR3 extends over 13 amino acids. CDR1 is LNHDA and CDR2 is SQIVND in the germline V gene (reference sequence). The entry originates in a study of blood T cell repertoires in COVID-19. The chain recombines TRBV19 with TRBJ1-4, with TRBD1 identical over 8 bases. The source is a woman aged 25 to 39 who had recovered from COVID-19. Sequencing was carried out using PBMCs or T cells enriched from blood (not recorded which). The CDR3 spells CASSPGQGEKLFF. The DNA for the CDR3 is TGTGCCAGTAGTCCCGGACAGGGTGAAAAACTGTTTTTT.